Presented here are 8 T cell receptor beta chains from one specimen sequenced in a study of OX40 agonist ivuxolimab in advanced cancers. Method: immunoSEQ multiplex PCR; TCRdb's copy keeps in-frame clones and lacks some. This table holds 75,000 to 95,000 clones, roughly 90% found once. Here the sequenced sample was CD4+ or CD8+ T cells sorted from blood, taken in a trial of the OX40 agonist ivuxolimab. These receptor sequences come from an adult with an advanced solid tumor such as melanoma, head and neck, liver or kidney cancer.

The chain joins TRBV10-3 to TRBJ1-2; D may be TRBD1 (6 bases). This CDR3 contains 14 residues. The germline gives CDR1 ENHRY, CDR2 SYGVKD. Trimming removed 4 bases from V and 3 bases from J, with 12 bases in between. The CDR3 DNA follows: TGTGCCATCAGTGGCGGAGGGGGGTACTATGGCTACACCTTC. This encodes CAISGGGGYYGYTF.

The chain employs TRBV6-5 and TRBJ1-2; D gene ambiguous. CDR1 and CDR2 (germline): MNHEY, SVGAGI. The ends were cut back, 8 bases at V and 0 bases at J, with 16 bases in the middle. The CDR3 loop spans 15 amino acids. The CDR3 DNA sequence: TGTGCCAGCCGGGCTGGGCTTCAAGCTAACTATGGCTACACCTTC. It yields the protein CASRAGLQANYGYTF.

The gene calls are TRBV19 and TRBJ2-7; 11 bases are a match to TRBD2. The CDR3 sequence is 13 residues long. V lost 7 bases to trimming and J lost 3 bases; unmatched junction nucleotides: 2. Germline V gene data show CDR1 as LNHDA and CDR2 as SQIVND (reference sequence). CDR3 in amino acids: CASTLAGGYEQYF. The CDR3 nucleotides read TGTGCCAGTACGCTAGCGGGAGGCTACGAGCAGTACTTC.

The CDR3 nucleotides read TGTGCCAGCAGCCGGGGGCCTAACAATGAGCAGTTCTTC. Protein sequence: CASSRGPNNEQFF. The chain has TRBV7-3 and TRBJ2-1; D possibly matches TRBD1 or TRBD2 (6 bases each). The CDR3 extends over 13 amino acids. The germline V gene encodes CDR1 SGHTA and CDR2 FQGTGA. Between the trimmed V and J ends, which lost 5 bases and 5 bases, there was a span of 10 bases.

The chain uses TRBV5-4 and TRBJ2-7, with 10 bases fitting TRBD1. Germline V gene data show CDR1 as SGHNT and CDR2 as YYREEE (reference sequence). The CDR3 has 16 residues. Unmatched junction bases numbered 10, after V lost 3 bases and J lost 4 bases. The chain's CDR3 is CASSSRDRGRLYEQYF. In DNA form, the CDR3 reads TGTGCCAGCAGCTCCCGGGACAGGGGCCGTCTGTACGAGCAGTACTTC.

The chain couples TRBV11-3 to TRBJ1-1; 7 nucleotides agree with TRBD1. Looked up from germline, CDR1 is SGHNT and CDR2 is YENEEA. J lost 1 base, V lost 5 bases, and 13 bases had no gene match. This CDR3 contains 17 residues. The CDR3 spells CASSRKGQPYTNTEAFF. CDR3 DNA: TGTGCCAGCAGCCGGAAGGGACAGCCCTATACGAACACTGAAGCTTTCTTT.

This chain joins TRBV7-6 and TRBJ2-6, with D hard to call. The germline V and J ends were trimmed by 1 base and 0 bases, with 19 bases remaining between them. The CDR3 is 20 residues long. CDR1 and CDR2 from the germline V gene are SGHVS and FNYEAQ. CDR3 DNA: TGTGCCAGCAGCTTAGAGCGCTATCGGATATTTAGCTCTGGGGCCAACGTCCTGACTTTC. It specifies CASSLERYRIFSSGANVLTF.

The chain uses TRBV19 and TRBJ2-3; 7 bases are shared with TRBD2. The junction had 6 bases not matched to a gene; V was cut back by 6 bases and J by 0 bases. This CDR3 spans 15 amino acids. CDR1 LNHDA and CDR2 SQIVND come from the germline V gene (reference sequence). CDR3: CASSPGGGSTDTQYF. For the CDR3, the DNA is TGTGCCAGTAGCCCGGGGGGAGGGAGCACAGATACGCAGTATTTT.